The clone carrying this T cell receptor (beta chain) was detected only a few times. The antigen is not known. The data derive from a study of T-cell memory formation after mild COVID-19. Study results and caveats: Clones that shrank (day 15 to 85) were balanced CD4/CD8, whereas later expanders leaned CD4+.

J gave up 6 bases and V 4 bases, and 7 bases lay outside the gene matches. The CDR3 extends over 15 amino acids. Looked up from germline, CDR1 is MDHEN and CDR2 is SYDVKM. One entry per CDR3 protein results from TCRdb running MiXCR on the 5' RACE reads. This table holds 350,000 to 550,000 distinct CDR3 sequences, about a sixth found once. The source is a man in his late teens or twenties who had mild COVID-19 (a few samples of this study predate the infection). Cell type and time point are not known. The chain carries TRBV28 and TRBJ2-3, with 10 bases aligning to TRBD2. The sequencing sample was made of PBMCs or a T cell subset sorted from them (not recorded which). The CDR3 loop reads CASSWPAGGRDTQYF. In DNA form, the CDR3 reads TGTGCCAGCAGTTGGCCAGCGGGGGGGAGGGATACGCAGTATTTT.